This T cell receptor beta chain was observed in a study of blood T cell repertoires in COVID-19. Repertoires were generated with immunoSEQ multiplex PCR, while TCRdb's copy carries only in-frame clones and drops some. The sample shows approximately 150,000 clones, roughly 87% of them seen only once. Unmatched junction bases numbered 3, after V lost 4 bases and J lost 9 bases. CDR1 and CDR2 from the germline V gene are SGHVS and FQNEAQ. This CDR3 region has 11 residues. This rearrangement joins TRBV7-8 to TRBJ2-7; 7 bases are shared with TRBD2. Material: peripheral blood. The receptor was derived from a human donor in a cohort sampled during active COVID-19. The CDR3 spells CASSSGLGQYF. The CDR3 bases are TGTGCCAGCAGCTCAGGACTAGGGCAGTACTTC.